The TCR beta chain under discussion was sequenced for a study of beta chain features in type 1 diabetes. Since all of the isolated RNA was reverse transcribed, expressed TCRB transcripts were what got sequenced. Assay: immunoSEQ multiplex PCR; the TCRdb copy retains only in-frame clones and omits some. The table shows 400,000 to 550,000 clones, with 9.5% to 12% occurring only once. The germline V and J ends were trimmed by 2 bases and 7 bases, with 23 bases remaining between them. Per the germline V gene, CDR1 is MNHEY and CDR2 is SMNVEV (reference sequence). The CDR3 contains 17 residues. This clone was recorded a few times. The antigen remains undetermined. Findings and caveats of the study: Type 1 diabetes patients had VDJ junctions that carried fewer insertions and more deletions. cDNA sequencing could over-represent cells with high TCR expression. Shorter TCRB CDR3s, moderately but significantly so, marked every one of the four CD4+ subsets in Type 1 diabetes patients. Compared to healthy donors, patients appeared to have naive, central memory and Treg TCRB repertoires that were more alike.

The J gene is TRBJ1-1, the V gene TRBV27; possibly TRBD1 for D (6 bases). This clonotype was sampled from a woman between 18 and 29 years old in good health. The source material was naive CD4+ T cells from blood. The CDR3 loop reads CASSLRRAGDHLREAFF. CDR3 coding DNA: TGTGCCAGCAGTTTAAGGAGGGCAGGGGATCACCTACGTGAAGCTTTCTTT.